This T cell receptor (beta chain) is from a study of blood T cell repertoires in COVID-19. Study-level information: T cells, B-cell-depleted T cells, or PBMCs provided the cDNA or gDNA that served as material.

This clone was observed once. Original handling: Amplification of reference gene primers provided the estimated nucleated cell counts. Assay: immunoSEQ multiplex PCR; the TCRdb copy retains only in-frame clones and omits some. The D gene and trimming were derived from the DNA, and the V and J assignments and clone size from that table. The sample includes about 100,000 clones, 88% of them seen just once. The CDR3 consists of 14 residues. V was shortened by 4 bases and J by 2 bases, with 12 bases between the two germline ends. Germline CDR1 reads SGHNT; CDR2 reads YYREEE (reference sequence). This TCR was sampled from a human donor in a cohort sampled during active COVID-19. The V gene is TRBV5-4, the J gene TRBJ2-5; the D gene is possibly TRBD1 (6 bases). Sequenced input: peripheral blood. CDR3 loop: CASSPWGQQETQYF. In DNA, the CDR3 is TGTGCCAGCAGCCCTTGGGGGCAGCAAGAGACCCAGTACTTC. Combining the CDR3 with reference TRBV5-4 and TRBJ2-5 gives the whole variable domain ETGVTQSPTHLIKTRGQQVTLRCSSQSGHNTVSWYQQALGQGPQFIFQYYREEENGRGNFPPRFSGLQFPNYSSELNVNALELDDSALYLCASSPWGQQETQYFGPGTRLLVL.